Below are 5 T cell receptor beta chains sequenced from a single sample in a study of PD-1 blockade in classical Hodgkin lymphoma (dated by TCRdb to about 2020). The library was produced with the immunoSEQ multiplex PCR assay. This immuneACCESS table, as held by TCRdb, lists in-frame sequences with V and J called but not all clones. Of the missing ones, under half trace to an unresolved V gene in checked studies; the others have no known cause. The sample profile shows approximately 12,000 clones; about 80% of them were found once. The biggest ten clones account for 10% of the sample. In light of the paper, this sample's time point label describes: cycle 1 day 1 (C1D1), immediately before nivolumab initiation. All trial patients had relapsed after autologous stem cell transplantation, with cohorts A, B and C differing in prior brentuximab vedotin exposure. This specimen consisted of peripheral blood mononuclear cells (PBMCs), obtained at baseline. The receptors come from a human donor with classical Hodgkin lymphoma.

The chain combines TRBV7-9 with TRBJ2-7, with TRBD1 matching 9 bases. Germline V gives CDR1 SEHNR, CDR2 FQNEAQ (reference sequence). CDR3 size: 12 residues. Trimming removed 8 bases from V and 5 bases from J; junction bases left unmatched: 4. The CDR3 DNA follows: TGTGCCAGCTCGGGACAGGGAGACGAGCAGTACTTC. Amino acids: CASSGQGDEQYF.

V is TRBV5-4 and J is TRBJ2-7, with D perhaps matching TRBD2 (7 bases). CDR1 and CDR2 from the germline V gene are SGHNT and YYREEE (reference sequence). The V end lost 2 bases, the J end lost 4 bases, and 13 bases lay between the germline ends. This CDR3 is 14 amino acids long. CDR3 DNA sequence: TGTGCCAGCAGCTTACGGGGGGCTTCTTACGAGCAGTACTTC. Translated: CASSLRGASYEQYF.

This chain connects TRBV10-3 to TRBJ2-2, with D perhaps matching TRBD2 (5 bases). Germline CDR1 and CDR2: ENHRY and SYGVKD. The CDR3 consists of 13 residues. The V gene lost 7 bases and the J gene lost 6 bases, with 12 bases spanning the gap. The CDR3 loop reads CAITPSSSGELFF. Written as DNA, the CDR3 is TGTGCCATCACACCTAGCTCTTCCGGGGAGCTGTTTTTT.

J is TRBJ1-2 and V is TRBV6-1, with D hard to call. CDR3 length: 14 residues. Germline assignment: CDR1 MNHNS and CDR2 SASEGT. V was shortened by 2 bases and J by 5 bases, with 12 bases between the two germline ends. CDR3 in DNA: TGTGCCAGCAGTGAAATGGGCCTGATATATGGCTACACCTTC. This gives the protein CASSEMGLIYGYTF.

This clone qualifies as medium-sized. The DNA of the CDR3 is TGTGCCAGCAGCGTAGGTAGCGGAGGGTTGGGCGAGCAGTACTTC. Translation gives CASSVGSGGLGEQYF. The chain recombines TRBV9 with TRBJ2-7; possible D gene TRBD2, 6 bases. Looked up from germline, CDR1 is SGDLS and CDR2 is YYNGEE. This CDR3 is built from 15 residues. Trimming took off 0 bases at V and 6 bases at J, with 16 bases between the two ends.